Following are 28 T cell receptor beta chains from one sample sequenced in a study of blood T cell repertoires in COVID-19. Libraries were prepared by immunoSEQ multiplex PCR; TCRdb keeps only in-frame clonotypes and omits some of them. The table lists approximately 280,000 clones, about 82% of them singletons, with more than 4.5% in the top ten. The sequenced material came from peripheral blood. The receptors come from a man aged 45-60 years with active or convalescent COVID-19.

The chain joins TRBV3-1 (or the pseudogene TRBV3-2) to TRBJ2-1; D uncertain. CDR3 length: 12 residues. The germline V gene has CDR1 LGHDT and CDR2 YNNKEL (reference sequence). The V and J ends lost 0 bases and 9 bases respectively, with 6 bases between them. CDR3 DNA: TGTGCCAGCAGCCAAGACCTAGGTGAGCAGTTCTTC. This gives the protein CASSQDLGEQFF.

The V call is TRBV18, the J call TRBJ2-1; 9 positions match TRBD1. J was trimmed by 7 bases and V by 5 bases; bases with no gene match: 3. The CDR3 covers 13 residues. CDR1 and CDR2 from the germline V gene are KGHSH and LQKENI. The CDR3 nucleotides are TGTGCCAGCTCATCTGGGACAGGGAATGAGCAGTTCTTC. This translates into CASSSGTGNEQFF.

This chain uses TRBV14 with TRBJ1-1; perhaps TRBD1 as D (5 bases). The CDR3 consists of 13 residues. Trimming left V 0 bases short and J 10 bases short, with 12 bases between. Germline assignment: CDR1 SGHDN and CDR2 FVKESK. DNA for the CDR3: TGTGCCAGCAGCCAAGATCTCGGAGGGGTAGCTTTCTTT. Protein: CASSQDLGGVAFF.

The genes are TRBV9 and TRBJ1-2; D unresolved. V lost 4 bases and J lost 3, with 19 bases in between. The CDR3 is made up of 16 amino acids. Germline CDR1 is SGDLS and CDR2 is YYNGEE. CDR3 sequence: CASSPFSDGEDYGYTF. Here the CDR3 DNA reads TGTGCCAGCAGCCCCTTTTCCGACGGAGAAGACTATGGCTACACCTTC.

This clone was recorded once. The gene calls are TRBV5-8 and TRBJ2-6, with a tentative D call TRBD2 (6 bases). Trimming took 0 bases from V and 9 from J, leaving 10 bases between them. Germline V gene data show CDR1 as SGHTS and CDR2 as YDEGEE. The CDR3 extends over 14 amino acids. For the CDR3, the DNA is TGTGCCAGCAGCTTGGACCCCGGGAGCAACGTCCTGACTTTC. Protein sequence: CASSLDPGSNVLTF.

The V call is TRBV28, the J call TRBJ1-2; 7 bases line up with TRBD1. Germline CDR1 reads MDHEN; CDR2 reads SYDVKM. This CDR3 spans 14 amino acids. V shed 4 bases, J shed 2 bases, and the junction held 4 bases outside the gene matches. The CDR3 reads CASSSGGSNYGYTF. The CDR3 nucleotides read TGTGCCAGCAGTTCAGGGGGGTCGAACTATGGCTACACCTTC.

The chain has TRBV7-8 and TRBJ2-1, with 7 bases aligning to TRBD2. The CDR3 consists of 15 residues. J lost 0 bases, V lost 8 bases, and 7 bases had no gene match. CDR1 SGHVS and CDR2 FQNEAQ come from the germline V gene. CDR3 DNA sequence: TGTGCCAGCTCGAGCCGGGACTACTCCTACAATGAGCAGTTCTTC. It yields the protein CASSSRDYSYNEQFF.

This rearrangement joins TRBV7-8 to TRBJ1-1, with D perhaps TRBD1 (6 bases). The CDR3 has 11 amino acids. Trimming removed 5 bases from V and 8 bases from J, with 9 bases in between. Per germline, CDR1 SGHVS and CDR2 FQNEAQ. The CDR3 sequence: CASSLGTEAFF. CDR3 DNA: TGTGCCAGCAGCCTGGGGACAGAAGCTTTCTTT.

This chain's CDR3 is CASSVRETYNEQFF. The CDR3 nucleotides are TGTGCCAGCAGCGTTCGCGAAACCTACAATGAGCAGTTCTTC. This chain links TRBV9 with TRBJ2-1; no clear D gene. Trimming took 2 bases from V and 2 from J, leaving 8 bases between them. Germline CDR1 SGDLS, CDR2 YYNGEE. The CDR3 is made up of 14 amino acids. Based on the CDR3 plus reference TRBV9 and TRBJ2-1, the full variable domain is DSGVTQTPKHLITATGQRVTLRCSPRSGDLSVYWYQQSLDQGLQFLIQYYNGEERAKGNILERFSAQQFPDLHSELNLSSLELGDSALYFCASSVRETYNEQFFGPGTRLTVL.

The chain employs TRBV7-2 and TRBJ2-7; 7 nucleotides match TRBD1. The trim removed 5 bases at V and 0 bases at J, leaving 7 bases unmatched. There are 15 residues in the CDR3. Per germline, CDR1 SGHTA and CDR2 FQGNSA. This CDR3 is CASSTRDRNSYEQYF. Written as DNA, the CDR3 is TGTGCCAGCAGCACTCGGGACAGAAACTCCTACGAGCAGTACTTC. The full variable domain, completed using reference TRBV7-2 and TRBJ2-7, is GAGVSQSPSNKVTEKGKDVELRCDPISGHTALYWYRQSLGQGLEFLIYFQGNSAPDKSGLPSDRFSAERTGGSVSTLTIQRTQQEDSAVYLCASSTRDRNSYEQYFGPGTRLTVT.

The rearrangement joins TRBV11-2 to TRBJ2-1; a weak D match, TRBD2 (5 bases). Between the trimmed V and J ends, which lost 0 bases and 4 bases, there was a span of 10 bases. The germline gives CDR1 SGHAT, CDR2 FQNNGV. The CDR3 spans 15 residues. Here the CDR3 DNA reads TGTGCCAGCAGCTTAGAACGCCAGCGGTACAATGAGCAGTTCTTC. Its translation is CASSLERQRYNEQFF.

The V and J genes are TRBV3-1 (or the pseudogene TRBV3-2) and TRBJ2-7, with D perhaps matching TRBD1 (6 bases). The CDR3 has 12 residues. The ends were cut back, 4 bases at V and 2 bases at J, with 6 bases in the middle. Germline lookup yields CDR1 LGHDT and CDR2 YNNKEL (reference sequence). The CDR3 DNA is TGTGCCAGCAGCCGGACAGCCTACGAGCAGTACTTC. This sequence encodes CASSRTAYEQYF.

CDR3 coding DNA: TGTGCCAGCAGCGGACAGGCGGTTGAAGCTTTCTTT. It yields the protein CASSGQAVEAFF. The chain carries TRBV2 and TRBJ1-1; 7 bases map to TRBD1. The germline CDR1 and CDR2 sequences are SNHLY and FYNNEI. CDR3 length: 12 residues. V was pared by 6 bases and J by 7 bases, with 5 bases of the junction left unmatched.

The chain employs TRBV5-4 and TRBJ2-7, with 7 nucleotides matching TRBD1. Trimming cost V 5 bases and J 1 base; bases outside gene matches: 9. Looked up from germline, CDR1 is SGHNT and CDR2 is YYREEE (reference sequence). The CDR3 length is 15 residues. CDR3 nucleotide sequence: TGTGCCAGCAGTTTCCCGGGACAGCGTTCCTACGAGCAGTACTTC. This codes for CASSFPGQRSYEQYF.

This clone came up many times. The CDR3, as DNA: TGTGCCTGGAGTGGTTGGAGGCTCGAGCAGTACTTC. It codes for CAWSGWRLEQYF. The rearrangement uses TRBV30 and TRBJ2-7; D perhaps matches TRBD2 (5 bases). V was cut by 1 base and J by 6 bases, with 10 bases left in between. The CDR3 runs to 12 residues. Germline V CDR1 and CDR2: GTSNPN, SVGIG (reference sequence). The full variable domain, its missing parts supplied by reference TRBV30 and TRBJ2-7, is SQTIHQWPATLVQPVGSPLSLECTVEGTSNPNLYWYRQAAGRGLQLLFYSVGIGQISSEVPQNLSASRPQDRQFILSSKKLLLSDSGFYLCAWSGWRLEQYFGPGTRLTVT.

This clone appeared a single time. The rearrangement uses TRBV30 and TRBJ2-3; 12 bases line up with TRBD2. The CDR3 loop spans 17 amino acids. CDR1 is GTSNPN and CDR2 is SVGIG in the germline V gene (reference sequence). V was pared by 1 base and J by 2 bases, with 7 bases of the junction left unmatched. In DNA, the CDR3 is TGTGCCTGGAGTGGGCCCGGGACTAGCGGGTTCACAGATACGCAGTATTTT. Residues: CAWSGPGTSGFTDTQYF.

This clone has just one count. The chain has TRBV28 and TRBJ1-2; 8 bases are a match to TRBD1. Trimming took 3 bases from V and 7 from J; bases not matched to a gene: 10. Germline lookup yields CDR1 MDHEN and CDR2 SYDVKM. The CDR3 loop spans 15 amino acids. CDR3: CASSFGDRGSSGYTF. CDR3 DNA: TGTGCCAGCAGTTTCGGTGACAGGGGTTCATCTGGCTACACCTTC.

V usage is TRBV10-3 and J usage is TRBJ1-3; no clear D. CDR1 and CDR2 from the germline V gene are ENHRY and SYGVKD. Trimming took 2 bases from V and 0 from J, leaving 8 bases between them. The CDR3 is 15 amino acids. CDR3 bases: TGTGCCATCAGTGAGAAGGGAGCCTCTGGAAACACCATATATTTT. Encoded protein: CAISEKGASGNTIYF.

This rearrangement joins TRBV5-4 to TRBJ1-1; D possibly corresponds to TRBD1 (5 bases). The germline V and J ends were trimmed by 4 bases and 1 base, with 11 bases remaining between them. Germline CDR1 reads SGHNT; CDR2 reads YYREEE (reference sequence). This CDR3 has 14 amino acids. The chain's CDR3 is CASSRGEKNTEAFF. The CDR3 nucleotides read TGTGCCAGCAGCCGGGGGGAGAAGAACACTGAAGCTTTCTTT.

This clone showed up just a few times. V and J are TRBV3-1 (or the pseudogene TRBV3-2) and TRBJ2-1, with 7 bases fitting TRBD2. This CDR3 comprises 15 residues. Germline CDR1 is LGHDT and CDR2 is YNNKEL (reference sequence). Germline trimming cut 3 bases from V and 9 bases from J; bases unmatched to any gene: 11. CDR3 bases: TGTGCCAGCAGCCAGTCCTTCTGGGGGAGGGGTGAGCAGTTCTTC. It yields the protein CASSQSFWGRGEQFF.

The J gene is TRBJ2-6, the V gene TRBV6-5; D is perhaps TRBD1 (5 bases). This CDR3 region has 14 residues. Per the germline V gene, CDR1 is MNHEY and CDR2 is SVGAGI. Trimming removed 11 bases at V and 1 base at J, with 12 bases between. The chain's CDR3 is CASLQASGANVLTF. Written as DNA, the CDR3 is TGTGCCTCCCTACAGGCTTCTGGGGCCAACGTCCTGACTTTC.

J is TRBJ2-2 and V is TRBV5-1; 7 nucleotides align to TRBD1. V lost 7 bases, J lost 3 bases, and 9 bases stayed unmatched. The germline CDR1 and CDR2 sequences are SGHRS and YFSETQ. The CDR3 is made up of 15 amino acids. CDR3 bases: TGCGCCAGCTGCCAAGAGACAGGGTACACCGGGGAGCTGTTTTTT. This translates into CASCQETGYTGELFF.

The chain combines TRBV11-2 with TRBJ2-7, with a possible D match to TRBD2 (5 bases). This CDR3 is built from 13 residues. V gave up 2 bases and J gave up 5 bases, with 10 bases separating them. Germline CDR1 reads SGHAT; CDR2 reads FQNNGV. The CDR3 loop is CASSLMRANEQYF. CDR3 DNA: TGTGCCAGCAGCTTAATGCGGGCTAACGAGCAGTACTTC.

J is TRBJ2-3 and V is TRBV6-2 or TRBV6-3, with unresolved D. Germline values: CDR1 MNHEY, CDR2 SVGEGT. The CDR3 loop spans 15 amino acids. V dropped 4 bases and J dropped 2 bases, with 13 bases sitting between them. The chain's CDR3 is CASSWLLQDTDTQYF. DNA for the CDR3: TGTGCCAGCAGTTGGTTACTCCAAGACACAGATACGCAGTATTTT.

A single count supports this clone. This chain joins TRBV7-8 and TRBJ2-1, with 8 nucleotides matching TRBD2. The length of the CDR3 is 18 residues. V was pared by 0 bases and J by 5 bases, with 12 bases of the junction left unmatched. CDR1 is SGHVS, CDR2 FQNEAQ, per germline. Here the CDR3 reads CASSLARASGLENNEQFF. CDR3 DNA sequence: TGTGCCAGCAGCTTAGCTAGGGCCTCGGGACTAGAGAACAATGAGCAGTTCTTC. Full variable domain (missing parts from reference TRBV7-8 and TRBJ2-1): GAGVSQSPRYKVAKRGQDVALRCDPISGHVSLFWYQQALGQGPEFLTYFQNEAQLDKSGLPSDRFFAERPEGSVSTLKIQRTQQEDSAVYLCASSLARASGLENNEQFFGPGTRLTVL.

The V call is TRBV6-4, the J call TRBJ2-1; 9 positions agree with TRBD2. The germline CDR1 and CDR2 sequences are MRHNA and SNTAGT. The J segment lost 2 bases and the V segment lost 0 bases, leaving 2 bases of the junction unmatched. The CDR3 covers 16 residues. This CDR3 reads CASSDSGGRAYNEQFF. The CDR3 nucleotides are TGTGCCAGCAGTGACTCGGGCGGGAGGGCCTACAATGAGCAGTTCTTC.

The V and J genes are TRBV25-1 and TRBJ2-1, with 8 bases lining up with TRBD2. From germline, CDR1 is MGHDK and CDR2 SYGVNS. V lost 6 bases to trimming and J lost 7 bases; unmatched junction nucleotides: 11. CDR3 length: 15 residues. CDR3 amino acids: CASRFSSGAGNEQFF. The CDR3 DNA reads TGTGCCAGCAGATTCAGTAGCGGGGCGGGGAATGAGCAGTTCTTC.

The rearrangement links TRBV6-6 to TRBJ2-7; 9 positions match TRBD2. The CDR3 runs to 16 residues. Looked up from germline, CDR1 is MNHNY and CDR2 is SVGAGI (reference sequence). J was trimmed by 2 bases and V by 4 bases; bases with no gene match: 9. For the CDR3, the DNA is TGTGCCAGCAGTTTTATAGCGGGAGTGGGGACCTACGAGCAGTACTTC. Its protein product is CASSFIAGVGTYEQYF.